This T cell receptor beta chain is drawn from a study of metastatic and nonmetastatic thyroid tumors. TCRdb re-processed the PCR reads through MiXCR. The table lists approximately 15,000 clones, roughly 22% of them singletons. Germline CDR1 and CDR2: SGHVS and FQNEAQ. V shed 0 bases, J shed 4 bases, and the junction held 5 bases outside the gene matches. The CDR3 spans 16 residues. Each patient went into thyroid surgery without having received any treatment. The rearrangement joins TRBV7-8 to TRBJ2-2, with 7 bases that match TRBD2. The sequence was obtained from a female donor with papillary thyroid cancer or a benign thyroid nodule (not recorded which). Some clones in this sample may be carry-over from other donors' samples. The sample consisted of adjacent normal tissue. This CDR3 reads CASSLAPREGTGELFF. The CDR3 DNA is TGTGCCAGCAGCTTAGCGCCCAGGGAGGGCACCGGGGAGCTGTTTTTT.